Below, one T cell receptor (beta chain) is given with its context. This entry belongs to a study of blood T cell repertoires in COVID-19. About the study: The United States, Italy and Spain were the sources of the acute and convalescent COVID-19 samples. The cDNA or gDNA used as material had been derived from T cells, B-cell-depleted T cells, or PBMCs.

V was pared by 4 bases and J by 1 base, with 7 bases between. CDR3 length: 12 residues. CDR1 and CDR2 from the germline V gene are SQVTM and ANQGSEA. The repertoire was sequenced with immunoSEQ multiplex PCR; TCRdb's copy has only in-frame clones and lacks some. The data hold about 270,000 clones, with approximately 90% observed a single time. Which cohort a participant joined came from the clinical history participants gave. Sequenced sample: PBMCs or T cells enriched from blood (not recorded which). This TCR derives from a woman between 40 and 50 years old with acute COVID-19. The chain has TRBV29-1 and TRBJ2-5; D gene unclear. The CDR3 bases are TGCAGCGTTGCCGAACTCCAAGAGACCCAGTACTTC. Residues: CSVAELQETQYF.